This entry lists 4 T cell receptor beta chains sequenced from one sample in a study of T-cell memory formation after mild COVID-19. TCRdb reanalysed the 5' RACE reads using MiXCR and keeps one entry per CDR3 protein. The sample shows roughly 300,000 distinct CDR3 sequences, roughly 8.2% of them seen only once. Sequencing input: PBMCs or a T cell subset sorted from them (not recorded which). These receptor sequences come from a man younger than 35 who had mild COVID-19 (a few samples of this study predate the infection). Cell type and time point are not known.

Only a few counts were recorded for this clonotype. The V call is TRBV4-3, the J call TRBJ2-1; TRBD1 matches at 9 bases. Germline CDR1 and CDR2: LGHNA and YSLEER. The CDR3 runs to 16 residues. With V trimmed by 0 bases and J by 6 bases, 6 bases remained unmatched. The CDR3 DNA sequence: TGCGCCAGCAGCCAAGACGGACAGGGGTATTTCAATGAGCAGTTCTTC. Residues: CASSQDGQGYFNEQFF.

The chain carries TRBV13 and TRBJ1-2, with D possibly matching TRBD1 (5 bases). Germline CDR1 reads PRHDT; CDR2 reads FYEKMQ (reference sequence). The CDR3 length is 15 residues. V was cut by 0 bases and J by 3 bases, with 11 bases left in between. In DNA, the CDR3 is TGTGCCAGCAGCTTAGGGGAAGCAGGGTACTATGGCTACACCTTC. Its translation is CASSLGEAGYYGYTF.

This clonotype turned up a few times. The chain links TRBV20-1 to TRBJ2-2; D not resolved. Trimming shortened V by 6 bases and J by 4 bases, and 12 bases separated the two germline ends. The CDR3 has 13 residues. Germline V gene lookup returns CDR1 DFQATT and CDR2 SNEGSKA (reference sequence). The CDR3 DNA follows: TGCAGTGCCCCGAGGCGCGGCACCGGGGAGCTGTTTTTT. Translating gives CSAPRRGTGELFF.

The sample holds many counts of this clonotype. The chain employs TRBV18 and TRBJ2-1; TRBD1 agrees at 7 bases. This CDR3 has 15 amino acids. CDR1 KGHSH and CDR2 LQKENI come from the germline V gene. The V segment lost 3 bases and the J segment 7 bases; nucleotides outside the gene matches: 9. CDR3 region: CASSPRDRVVNEQFF. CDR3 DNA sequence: TGTGCCAGCTCACCTCGAGACAGGGTGGTGAATGAGCAGTTCTTC.